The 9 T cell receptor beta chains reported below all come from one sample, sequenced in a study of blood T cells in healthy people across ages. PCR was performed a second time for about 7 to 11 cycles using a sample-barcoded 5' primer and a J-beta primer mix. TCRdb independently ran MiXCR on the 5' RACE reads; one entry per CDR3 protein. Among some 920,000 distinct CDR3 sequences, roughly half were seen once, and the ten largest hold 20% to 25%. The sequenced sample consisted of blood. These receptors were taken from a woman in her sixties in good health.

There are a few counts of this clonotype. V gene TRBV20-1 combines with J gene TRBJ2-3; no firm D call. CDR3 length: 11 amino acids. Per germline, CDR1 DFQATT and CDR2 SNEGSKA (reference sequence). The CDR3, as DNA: TGCAGCGCCGGGCCCACAGATACGCAGTATTTT. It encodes CSAGPTDTQYF.

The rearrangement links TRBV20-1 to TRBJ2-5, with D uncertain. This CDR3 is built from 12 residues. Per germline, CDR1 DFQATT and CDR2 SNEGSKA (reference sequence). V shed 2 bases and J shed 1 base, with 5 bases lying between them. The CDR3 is CSARPTQETQYF. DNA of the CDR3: TGCAGTGCTAGACCAACCCAAGAGACCCAGTACTTC.

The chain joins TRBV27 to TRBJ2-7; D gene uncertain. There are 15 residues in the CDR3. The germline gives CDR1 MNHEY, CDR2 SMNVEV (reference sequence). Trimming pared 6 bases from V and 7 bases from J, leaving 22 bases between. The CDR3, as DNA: TGTGCCAGCAGAGATATTTTGGCGTCGGACCGGGAGCAGTACTTC. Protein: CASRDILASDREQYF.

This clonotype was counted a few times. CDR3 DNA sequence: TGCAGTGCTAGAGTCGCGGGGGCAGAAGAGACCCAGTACTTC. Protein: CSARVAGAEETQYF. The chain uses TRBV20-1 and TRBJ2-5, with D perhaps matching TRBD2 (7 bases). CDR3 size: 14 residues. CDR1 is DFQATT, CDR2 SNEGSKA, per germline (reference sequence). Trimming took 1 base from V and 3 from J, leaving 12 bases between them.

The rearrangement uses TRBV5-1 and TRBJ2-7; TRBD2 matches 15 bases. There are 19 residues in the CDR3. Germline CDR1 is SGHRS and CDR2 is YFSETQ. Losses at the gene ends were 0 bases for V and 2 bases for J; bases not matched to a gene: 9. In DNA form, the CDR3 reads TGCGCCAGCAGCTTGGCCAGGGGACTAGCGGGAGGTCAGACCTACGAGCAGTACTTC. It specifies CASSLARGLAGGQTYEQYF.

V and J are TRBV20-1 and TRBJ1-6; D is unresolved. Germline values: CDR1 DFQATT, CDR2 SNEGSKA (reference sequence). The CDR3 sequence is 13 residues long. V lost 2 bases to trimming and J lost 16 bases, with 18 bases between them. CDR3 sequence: CSARPVSGSGLHF. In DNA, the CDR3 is TGCAGTGCTAGACCCGTAAGCGGTTCGGGTCTCCACTTT.

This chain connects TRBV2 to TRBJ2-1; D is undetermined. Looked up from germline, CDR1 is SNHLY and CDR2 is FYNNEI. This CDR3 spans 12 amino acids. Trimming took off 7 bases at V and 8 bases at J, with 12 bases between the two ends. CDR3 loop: CASNSGLDEQFF. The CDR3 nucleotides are TGTGCCAGCAATTCCGGTCTCGATGAGCAGTTCTTC.

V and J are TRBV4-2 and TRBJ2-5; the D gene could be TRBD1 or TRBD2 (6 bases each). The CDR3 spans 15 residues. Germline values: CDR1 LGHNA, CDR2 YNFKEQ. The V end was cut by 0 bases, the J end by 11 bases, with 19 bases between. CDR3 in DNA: TGTGCCAGCAGCCAAGATCGGGGGCTAGGGGATGAGCAGTACTTC. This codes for CASSQDRGLGDEQYF.

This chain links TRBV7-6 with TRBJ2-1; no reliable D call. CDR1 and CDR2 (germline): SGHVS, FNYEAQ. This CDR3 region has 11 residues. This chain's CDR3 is CVISLEYEQFF. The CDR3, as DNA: TGTGTCATCAGCTTGGAGTATGAGCAGTTCTTC.